This T cell receptor (beta chain) was captured by sequencing in a study of CD8+CD57+ T cells in acquired aplastic anemia. This clonotype has more than one count but fewer than ten. The CDR3 is 14 amino acids. The V end lost 8 bases, the J end lost 0 bases, and 14 bases lay between the germline ends. CDR1 ENHRY and CDR2 SYGVKD come from the germline V gene. Whoever was chosen for sequencing had shown CD8+CD57+ cell expansion by flow cytometry. According to the study, genomic DNA was the template for TCR beta VDJ and CDR3 profiling. From the reads, TCRdb called clonotypes with MiXCR, one entry per CDR3 protein. The sample consists of over 150,000 distinct CDR3 sequences, 71% of them appearing once.

The chain uses TRBV10-3 and TRBJ2-7; perhaps TRBD2 as D (5 bases). The sequenced sample consisted of sorted CD4+, CD8+, or CD8+CD57+ T cells (not recorded which) from PBMCs. The origin of this receptor is a human donor with aplastic anemia. The CDR3: CAIAGQSSSYEQYF. The DNA for the CDR3 is TGTGCCATCGCGGGCCAGTCGAGCTCCTACGAGCAGTACTTC.